These T cell receptor beta chains were read from a single sample in a study of T cells after yellow fever vaccination. A single record per CDR3 protein comes from TCRdb applying MiXCR to the 5' RACE reads. The sample includes around 100,000 distinct CDR3 sequences, 6.5% to 9% of them seen just once. Sequencing used CD8+ T cells sorted from PBMCs, obtained 45 days after the yellow fever booster vaccination. These receptors came from a young man who received the YFV17D yellow fever vaccine. Each CDR3 is given with its conserved first and last residue. D genes are given only for firm matches. Clone size, where shown, is once, few, many, or a class for clones that have expanded.

>TRBV7-6|TRBD2|TRBJ2-1|many
TGTGCCAGCAGCTTCTACCCGGGAGGGCACGGCAATGAGCAGTTCTTC
CASSFYPGGHGNEQFF
>TRBV6-5|NA|TRBJ2-1|many
TGTGCCAGCAGTTACCAACAGGGAGGTGAGCAGTTCTTC
CASSYQQGGEQFF
>TRBV12-3/TRBV12-4|NA|TRBJ2-3|few
TGTGCCAGCAGACCACCGCGCGGGGCAGGGGCGACAGATACGCAGTATTTT
CASRPPRGAGATDTQYF
>TRBV10-2|NA|TRBJ2-1|few
TGCGCCAGCAGTGAGTATCAAGAGGGCCCCAACAATGAGCAGTTCTTC
CASSEYQEGPNNEQFF
>TRBV12-3/TRBV12-4|NA|TRBJ2-1|NA
TGTGCCAGCAGTACGACCCTAGACAATGAGCAGTTCTTC
CASSTTLDNEQFF
>TRBV7-2|NA|TRBJ2-3|many
TGTGCCAGCAGCCCGCTAGCGTTAAGCACAGATACGCAGTATTTT
CASSPLALSTDTQYF
>TRBV7-2|TRBD2|TRBJ2-1|few
TGTGCCAGCAGCCCTCGACTAGCGGTGGACAATGAGCAGTTCTTC
CASSPRLAVDNEQFF
>TRBV27|TRBD2|TRBJ2-3|many
TGTGCCAGCAGTTTTGCAGCGGGAGGGCCAGATACGCAGTATTTT
CASSFAAGGPDTQYF
>TRBV5-1|TRBD2|TRBJ2-7|NA
TGCGCCAGCAGCTTGGGGTCGGGGGGAAAAACCTACGAGCAGTACTTC
CASSLGSGGKTYEQYF
>TRBV6-2/TRBV6-3|NA|TRBJ2-1|many
TGTGCCAGCAGTTACTCGACCTGGGGTAATGAGCAGTTCTTC
CASSYSTWGNEQFF
>TRBV7-9|NA|TRBJ2-5|many
TGTGCCAGCAGCTTAAGTGGAGGACAGCCAGAGACCCAGTACTTC
CASSLSGGQPETQYF
>TRBV27|NA|TRBJ2-7|many
TGTGCCAGCAGTTTATCGAGGTCCTACGAGCAGTACTTC
CASSLSRSYEQYF
>TRBV9|NA|TRBJ2-1|many
TGTGCCAGCAGCGAATTCTCTCACAATGAGCAGTTCTTC
CASSEFSHNEQFF
>TRBV29-1|NA|TRBJ2-7|many
TGCAGCGGTGGGACAAGTCACTACGAGCAGTACTTC
CSGGTSHYEQYF
>TRBV29-1|NA|TRBJ2-5|many
TGCAGCGTTTCCGATGAGACCCAGTACTTC
CSVSDETQYF
>TRBV4-2|NA|TRBJ2-1|NA
TGTGCCAGCAGCCCAGGGCTTCTCTCCTACAATGAGCAGTTCTTC
CASSPGLLSYNEQFF
>TRBV7-9|NA|TRBJ1-2|many
TGTGCCAGCAGCTTAGTGCAGCTTGGCTATGGCTACACCTTC
CASSLVQLGYGYTF
>TRBV27|TRBD2|TRBJ2-7|many
TGTGCCAGCACCGAGTTCAGCGGGAGTGACCACGAGCAGTACTTC
CASTEFSGSDHEQYF
>TRBV7-2|NA|TRBJ2-5|many
TGTGCCAGCAGCGGGACCGGACAACTTCAAGAGACCCAGTACTTC
CASSGTGQLQETQYF
>TRBV6-5|NA|TRBJ2-3|many
TGTGCCAGCAGTTACCTTGGGGTCCTCACAGATACGCAGTATTTT
CASSYLGVLTDTQYF
>TRBV25-1|NA|TRBJ1-5|many
TGTGCCAGCAGTGAAGGGGGTCGTCAGCCCCAGCATTTT
CASSEGGRQPQHF
>TRBV25-1|NA|TRBJ2-4|many
TGTGCCAGCAGTCCTAGGGACGGATCAAACATTCAGTACTTC
CASSPRDGSNIQYF
>TRBV20-1|TRBD2|TRBJ2-3|many
TGCAGTGCTGTAAGCGGGGCGAGTGCAGATACGCAGTATTTT
CSAVSGASADTQYF
>TRBV27|TRBD1|TRBJ2-1|many
TGCGCGACGGGACAGTCCTACAATGAGCAGTTCTTC
CATGQSYNEQFF
>TRBV7-9|NA|TRBJ2-2|many
TGTGCCAGCAGCTTAGGAGCCACCGGGGAGCTGTTTTTT
CASSLGATGELFF
>TRBV20-1|NA|TRBJ2-7|many
TGCAGTGCTAAAAGTCCACTAAGTATGATCGAGCAGTACTTC
CSAKSPLSMIEQYF
>TRBV9|TRBD2|TRBJ2-3|many
TGTGCCAGCAGTGGCCGGCTAGCGGGGACTAGCACAGATACGCAGTATTTT
CASSGRLAGTSTDTQYF
>TRBV20-1|TRBD2|TRBJ2-7|few
TGCAGTGCTAGAGAGTTAGCGGGAGCTTCCTACGAGCAGTACTTC
CSARELAGASYEQYF
>TRBV5-6|TRBD2|TRBJ2-7|many
TGTGCCAGCAGCTCATATAGCGGGCCTACCTACGAGCAGTACTTC
CASSSYSGPTYEQYF
>TRBV4-3|NA|TRBJ2-7|many
TGCGCCAGCAGCCAAGATGGGGTAGGGGCGGGCGCCAACTCCTACGAGCAGTACTTC
CASSQDGVGAGANSYEQYF
>TRBV7-2|NA|TRBJ2-1|many
TGTGCCAGCAGCACCACGGGGGAGCAGTTCTTC
CASSTTGEQFF
>TRBV29-1|TRBD2|TRBJ2-1|many
TGCAGCGCCGCCGGGACTAGCGGGTCTAATGAGCAGTTCTTC
CSAAGTSGSNEQFF
>TRBV5-1|NA|TRBJ2-5|many
TGCGCCAGCAGCTGGCCAAAGACGGGCGGGGACTTCCAAGAGACCCAGTACTTC
CASSWPKTGGDFQETQYF
>TRBV12-3/TRBV12-4|NA|TRBJ1-5|many
TGTGCCAGCTCGGACGGCTTTAGCAATCAGCCCCAGCATTTT
CASSDGFSNQPQHF
>TRBV5-1|NA|TRBJ2-7|many
TGCGCCAGCAGCTTGGAGGGCCTTTCCACTCTCTACGAGCAGTACTTC
CASSLEGLSTLYEQYF
>TRBV11-2|NA|TRBJ2-3|few
TGTGCCAGCAGCCCCTGGACCCGAGCGGGCACAGATACGCAGTATTTT
CASSPWTRAGTDTQYF